These 23 T cell receptor beta chains originate from one sample sequenced in a study of cytomegalovirus exposure and HLA in healthy donors. Clones were read by immunoSEQ multiplex PCR, and TCRdb kept only the in-frame ones, dropping some. Of under 150,000 clones listed, 85% to 90% are singletons. Input material: PBMCs. The receptors stem from a woman between 18 and 29 years old in good health and CMV-seronegative.

The V and J genes are TRBV6-5 and TRBJ2-1; D is possibly TRBD1 (6 bases). The CDR3 contains 16 residues. The V end was cut by 4 bases, the J end by 5 bases, with 18 bases between. The V gene's germline CDR1 is MNHEY and CDR2 SVGAGI. The CDR3 region is CASSSFRQDGNNEQFF. The CDR3 nucleotides read TGTGCCAGCAGTTCTTTTAGACAGGATGGCAACAATGAGCAGTTCTTC.

Only one count was recorded for this clone. The rearrangement uses TRBV10-2 and TRBJ1-4, with TRBD1 identical over 11 bases. The ends lost 6 bases at V and 7 bases at J; junction bases unmatched: 7. Per germline, CDR1 WSHSY and CDR2 SAAADI. The CDR3 has 15 residues. CDR3 residues: CASRDGQGAREKLFF. The DNA for the CDR3 is TGCGCCAGCAGGGACGGACAGGGGGCGCGTGAAAAACTGTTTTTT.

J is TRBJ2-2 and V is TRBV7-3; D may be TRBD1 (6 bases). The CDR3 runs to 17 residues. Trimming took 2 bases from V and 3 from J, leaving 16 bases between them. Per germline, CDR1 SGHTA and CDR2 FQGTGA. The CDR3 DNA reads as TGTGCCAGCAGCTTAGTCAGGGGATATTTGGACACCGGGGAGCTGTTTTTT. It codes for CASSLVRGYLDTGELFF.

This chain uses TRBV6-4 with TRBJ2-3; TRBD1 matches at 11 bases. Unmatched junction bases numbered 12, after V lost 6 bases and J lost 1 base. The CDR3 length is 18 residues. CDR1 MRHNA and CDR2 SNTAGT come from the germline V gene. CDR3 region: CASRRTGGALGGTDTQYF. The CDR3 DNA reads TGTGCCAGCAGGCGGACAGGGGGCGCCCTTGGTGGCACAGATACGCAGTATTTT.

V is TRBV18 and J is TRBJ2-1; the D gene is possibly TRBD2 (6 bases). V dropped 0 bases and J dropped 4 bases, with 13 bases sitting between them. The CDR3 is made up of 16 amino acids. Germline CDR1 and CDR2: KGHSH and LQKENI. For the CDR3, the DNA is TGTGCCAGCTCACCACCTCCAGCGGGCCTGTACAATGAGCAGTTCTTC. It yields the protein CASSPPPAGLYNEQFF. Variable domain in full (rest from reference TRBV18 and TRBJ2-1): NAGVMQNPRHLVRRRGQEARLRCSPMKGHSHVYWYRQLPEEGLKFMVYLQKENIIDESGMPKERFSAEFPKEGPSILRIQQVVRGDSAAYFCASSPPPAGLYNEQFFGPGTRLTVL.

The chain joins TRBV4-1 to TRBJ2-3, with 7 bases that match TRBD2. Germline CDR1 reads MGHRA; CDR2 reads YSYEKL. J gave up 3 bases and V 0 bases, and 0 bases lay outside the gene matches. CDR3 length: 14 residues. The CDR3 nucleotides are TGCGCCAGCAGCCAAGAACTAGCGACAGATACGCAGTATTTT. It yields the protein CASSQELATDTQYF.

This clone was picked up one time. Other nucleotide sequences from this sample produce the same CDR3. The rearrangement joins TRBV7-9 to TRBJ1-2; D gene ambiguous. This CDR3 comprises 14 residues. Per germline, CDR1 SEHNR and CDR2 FQNEAQ (reference sequence). V lost 1 base to trimming and J lost 2 bases, with 8 bases between them. The CDR3 is CASSLGGLNYGYTF. The DNA for the CDR3 is TGTGCCAGCAGCTTAGGTGGTCTAAACTATGGCTACACCTTC.

J is TRBJ1-5 and V is TRBV27; possibly TRBD1 for D (6 bases). Germline CDR1 reads MNHEY; CDR2 reads SMNVEV (reference sequence). The CDR3 loop spans 15 amino acids. The V and J ends lost 6 bases and 6 bases respectively, with 18 bases between them. The CDR3 DNA sequence: TGTGCCAGCAGAGTATCACCCTCAGGGGTTCAGCCCCAGCATTTT. Residues: CASRVSPSGVQPQHF.

This chain links TRBV7-6 with TRBJ1-2; 8 nucleotides line up with TRBD1. V lost 6 bases and J lost 4; bases outside the gene matches: 7. Germline CDR1 and CDR2: SGHVS and FNYEAQ. The CDR3 has 14 residues. The CDR3 region is CASRPGGDGYGYTF. The CDR3 DNA follows: TGTGCCAGCAGGCCAGGGGGCGACGGCTATGGCTACACCTTC.

Only a few counts were recorded for this clone. This chain uses TRBV7-9 with TRBJ2-7, with D maybe TRBD2 (5 bases). The V gene lost 5 bases and the J gene lost 1 base, with 9 bases spanning the gap. Germline V gene lookup returns CDR1 SEHNR and CDR2 FQNEAQ (reference sequence). This CDR3 region has 13 residues. CDR3 protein: CASSRGPSYEQYF. CDR3 DNA: TGTGCCAGCAGCCGCGGGCCATCCTACGAGCAGTACTTC.

The chain couples TRBV28 to TRBJ2-4, with TRBD2 identical over 9 bases. V was pared by 3 bases and J by 9 bases, with 12 bases of the junction left unmatched. The CDR3 loop spans 16 amino acids. Germline CDR1 MDHEN, CDR2 SYDVKM. CDR3: CASSLSAGGIGGIQYF. For the CDR3, the DNA is TGTGCCAGCAGTTTGTCTGCGGGAGGGATAGGTGGCATTCAGTACTTC.

The V gene is TRBV6-6, the J gene TRBJ1-2, with 7 bases matching TRBD1. V lost 5 bases, J lost 6 bases, and 6 bases stayed unmatched. Germline V gene data show CDR1 as MNHNY and CDR2 as SVGAGI (reference sequence). The CDR3 loop spans 13 amino acids. CDR3 amino acids: CASSQTGVDGYTF. The CDR3 DNA follows: TGTGCCAGCAGTCAAACAGGGGTTGATGGCTACACCTTC.

The gene calls are TRBV5-4 and TRBJ2-7; weak D call: TRBD2 (7 bases). There are 14 residues in the CDR3. The germline CDR1 and CDR2 sequences are SGHNT and YYREEE (reference sequence). V lost 2 bases, J lost 6 bases, and 15 bases lay in between. In nucleotides, the CDR3 is TGTGCCAGCAGCTTCTGGGGGGGCCGTACCGAGCAGTACTTC. Translation: CASSFWGGRTEQYF.

CDR3 sequence (DNA): TGTGCCAGCAGCCAACGCCTAAGCACAGATACGCAGTATTTT. It specifies CASSQRLSTDTQYF. The gene calls are TRBV4-2 and TRBJ2-3; no firm D call. Germline lookup yields CDR1 LGHNA and CDR2 YNFKEQ. The CDR3 spans 14 residues. The V and J ends lost 2 bases and 0 bases respectively, with 6 bases between them.

The chain recombines TRBV6-5 with TRBJ2-1, with 8 bases that match TRBD1. The ends lost 5 bases at V and 1 base at J; junction bases unmatched: 4. The germline V gene encodes CDR1 MNHEY and CDR2 SVGAGI. The CDR3 spans 15 residues. The CDR3 loop is CASSLQGGSYNEQFF. Written as DNA, the CDR3 is TGTGCCAGCAGTCTACAGGGGGGATCCTACAATGAGCAGTTCTTC.

The rearrangement joins TRBV11-2 to TRBJ1-3; 7 positions match TRBD1. The germline CDR1 and CDR2 sequences are SGHAT and FQNNGV. The CDR3 consists of 16 residues. Losses at the gene ends were 5 bases for V and 0 bases for J; bases not matched to a gene: 7. The CDR3 DNA reads as TGTGCCAGCAGCCCCGCGGGACAGATCTCTGGAAACACCATATATTTT. This encodes CASSPAGQISGNTIYF.

CDR3 in amino acids: CASSLGAGDRAYEQYF. The CDR3 DNA follows: TGCGCCAGCAGCTTGGGGGCTGGGGACAGGGCCTACGAGCAGTACTTC. The chain combines TRBV5-1 with TRBJ2-7; 9 nucleotides match TRBD1. Trimming at V came to 0 bases and at J to 2 bases, leaving 6 bases not matched to a gene. This CDR3 spans 16 amino acids. CDR1 and CDR2 from the germline V gene are SGHRS and YFSETQ.

This sequence joins TRBV6-5 and TRBJ2-1; 7 bases align to TRBD2. Losses at the gene ends were 4 bases for V and 0 bases for J; bases not matched to a gene: 6. This CDR3 comprises 16 residues. Germline CDR1 is MNHEY and CDR2 is SVGAGI. The CDR3 region has the DNA TGTGCCAGCAGTTTAAGTCTAGCGGACTCCTACAATGAGCAGTTCTTC. This codes for CASSLSLADSYNEQFF.

As DNA, the CDR3 is TGCAGCGTTGATAGCGGGAGCTACGAGCAGTACTTC. Its protein is CSVDSGSYEQYF. The rearrangement joins TRBV29-1 to TRBJ2-7; 9 bases map to TRBD2. The CDR3 sequence is 12 residues long. V gave up 3 bases and J gave up 3 bases; unmatched junction bases: 0. Germline V gene lookup returns CDR1 SQVTM and CDR2 ANQGSEA.

The sample holds one count of this clone. The J gene is TRBJ1-5, the V gene TRBV27; 8 bases map to TRBD1. Germline CDR1 and CDR2: MNHEY and SMNVEV (reference sequence). This CDR3 region has 19 residues. V dropped 6 bases and J dropped 1; count of bases not matched to a gene: 17. The CDR3 spells CASSPSPDREEWSNQPQHF. The DNA of the CDR3 is TGTGCCAGCAGCCCTTCCCCGGACAGGGAGGAGTGGAGCAATCAGCCCCAGCATTTT.

The chain combines TRBV19 with TRBJ2-3; 7 bases map to TRBD2. The germline V gene has CDR1 LNHDA and CDR2 SQIVND (reference sequence). Trimming at V came to 4 bases and at J to 2 bases, leaving 9 bases not matched to a gene. The CDR3 is 16 residues long. The CDR3 coding sequence is TGTGCCAGTAGTAGGCTAGCGGAGTTCTACACAGATACGCAGTATTTT. It yields the protein CASSRLAEFYTDTQYF.

This sequence joins TRBV29-1 and TRBJ2-1; a weak D match, TRBD2 (7 bases). Germline CDR1 is SQVTM and CDR2 is ANQGSEA. The V end lost 4 bases, the J end lost 2 bases, and 12 bases lay between the germline ends. This CDR3 comprises 14 residues. The CDR3 DNA follows: TGCAGCGTTGTAAGAGGGGGGGCCTACAATGAGCAGTTCTTC. It translates to CSVVRGGAYNEQFF.

As DNA, the CDR3 is TGTGCCAGCACGGGACTAGCGGATTACAATGAGCAGTTCTTC. It translates to CASTGLADYNEQFF. V gene TRBV27 combines with J gene TRBJ2-1; 11 bases map to TRBD2. Germline trimming cut 7 bases from V and 4 bases from J; bases unmatched to any gene: 3. This CDR3 has 14 residues. From germline, CDR1 is MNHEY and CDR2 SMNVEV (reference sequence).